The text below deals with one TCR beta chain. Repertoires were generated with immunoSEQ multiplex PCR, while TCRdb's copy carries only in-frame clones and drops some. The profile covers around 100,000 clones, with about 88% appearing a single time and 2.5% to 3.5% taken by the ten largest. The data stem from a study of T cell clones after liver transplantation. Study at large: TCRbeta sequencing after a pre-transplant mixed lymphocyte reaction identified graft-donor-reactive clones, later tracked in post-transplant blood. Without induction therapy, subjects received standard immunosuppression until 12-24 months post-transplant. Draws occurred before transplant, before withdrawal, and after complete or failed withdrawal.

Unstimulated PBMCs were sorted into CD3+CD4+ and CD3+CD8+ populations. Trimming cost V 2 bases and J 1 base, with 11 bases left between them. Germline V gene data show CDR1 as MDHEN and CDR2 as SYDVKM. The CDR3 has 15 amino acids. Sequences were derived from CD4+ T cells from blood, sampled around 4 years after liver transplant. The TCR sequence derives from a human patient who received a liver transplant. The T cells may come from the graft donor. This sequence joins TRBV28 and TRBJ1-2; D is uncertain. Here the CDR3 reads CASSLPPYRNYGYTF. The DNA of the CDR3 is TGTGCCAGCAGTTTACCCCCGTACCGTAACTATGGCTACACCTTC.